Sequencing of this T cell receptor (beta chain) was carried out in a study of cytomegalovirus exposure and HLA in healthy donors. Concerning this clone itself: The antigen remains undetermined.

Study-level results: V segments that were indistinguishable, TRBV6-2 and TRBV6-3 among them, were omitted from analysis. Most CMV-associated TCR beta chains were later found to appear HLA-restricted. For cytomegalovirus status, the classifier reportedly gave diagnoses with high specificity and sensitivity.

Germline CDR1 reads SGHVS; CDR2 reads FNYEAQ. Trimming removed 0 bases from V and 3 bases from J; junction bases left unmatched: 10. This CDR3 spans 18 amino acids. The PCR employed 60 Vbeta primers together with 13 Jbeta primers. Here immunoSEQ multiplex PCR was the method, and the copy in TCRdb shows in-frame clones only, minus some. Of 130,000 to 150,000 clones listed, nearly 80% are singletons. The sequenced sample was PBMCs. The rearrangement links TRBV7-6 to TRBJ2-7; TRBD2 aligns across 11 bases. This receptor was obtained from a male donor in good health and CMV-seronegative. For the CDR3, the DNA is TGTGCCAGCAGCTTAGCGATAGGGACTAGCGGATCCTTCTACGAGCAGTACTTC. Protein sequence: CASSLAIGTSGSFYEQYF.